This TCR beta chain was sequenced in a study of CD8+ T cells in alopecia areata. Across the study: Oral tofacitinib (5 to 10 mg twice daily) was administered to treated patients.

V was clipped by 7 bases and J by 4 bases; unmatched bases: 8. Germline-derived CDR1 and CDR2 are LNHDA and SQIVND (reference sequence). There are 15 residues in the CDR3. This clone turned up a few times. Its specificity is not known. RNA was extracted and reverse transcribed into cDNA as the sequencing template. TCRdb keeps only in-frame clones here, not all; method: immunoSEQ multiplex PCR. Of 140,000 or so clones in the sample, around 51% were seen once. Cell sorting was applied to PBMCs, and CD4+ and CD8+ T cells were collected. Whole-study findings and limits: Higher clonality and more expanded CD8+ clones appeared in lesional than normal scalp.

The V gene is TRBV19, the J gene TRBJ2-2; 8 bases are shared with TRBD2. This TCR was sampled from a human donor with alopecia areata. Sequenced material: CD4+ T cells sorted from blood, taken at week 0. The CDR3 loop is CASTGGGRITGELFF. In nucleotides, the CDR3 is TGTGCCAGTACCGGAGGCGGGAGGATCACCGGGGAGCTGTTTTTT.